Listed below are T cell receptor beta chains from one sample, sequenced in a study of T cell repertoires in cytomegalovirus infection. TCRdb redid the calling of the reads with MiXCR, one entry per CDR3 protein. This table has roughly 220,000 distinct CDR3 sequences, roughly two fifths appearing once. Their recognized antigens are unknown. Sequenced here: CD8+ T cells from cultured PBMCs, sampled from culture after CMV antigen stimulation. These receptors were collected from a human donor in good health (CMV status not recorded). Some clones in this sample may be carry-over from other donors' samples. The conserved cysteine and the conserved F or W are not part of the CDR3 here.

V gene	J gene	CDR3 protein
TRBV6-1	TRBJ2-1	ASRRYFLGTGDYNEQF
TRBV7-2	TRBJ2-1	ASTLQTWTGTNEQF
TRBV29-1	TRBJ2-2	SVVDREGTGELF
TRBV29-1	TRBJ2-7	SVEVSGQGYEQY
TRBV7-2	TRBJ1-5	ASSLLETESYSNQPQH
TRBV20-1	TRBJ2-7	SSRRVESYEQY
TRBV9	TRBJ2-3	ASSVASERSGRVGTDTQY
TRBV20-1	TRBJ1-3	SARPTEALENTIY
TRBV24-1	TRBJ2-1	ATSDPRAGVSYNEQF
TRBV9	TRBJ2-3	ASSVHTDTQY
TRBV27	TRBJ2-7	ASSLTLTGSYEQY
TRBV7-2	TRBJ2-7	ASSYHRLAGYEQY
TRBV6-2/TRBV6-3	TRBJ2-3	ASSPRAPPDTQY
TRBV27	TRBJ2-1	ASTYSAGAKNNEQF
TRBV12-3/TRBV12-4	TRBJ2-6	ASSQISSSGANVLT
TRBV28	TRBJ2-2	ASTLSGRGNTGELF
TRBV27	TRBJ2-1	ASSLSSGTYNEQF
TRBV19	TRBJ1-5	ASSISTQIRNQPQH
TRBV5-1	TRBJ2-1	ASIPGLADSYNEQF
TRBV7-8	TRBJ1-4	ASSSAQGRYNEKLF
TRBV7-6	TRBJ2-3	ASGGGYPSTDTQY
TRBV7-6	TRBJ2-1	ASSLGGSYNEQF
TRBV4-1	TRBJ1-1	ASSHLRGNTEAF
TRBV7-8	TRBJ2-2	ASSLEVLVGTGELF
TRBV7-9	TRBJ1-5	ASSQGESVVYSNQPQH
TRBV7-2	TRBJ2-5	ASSFLGDTKY
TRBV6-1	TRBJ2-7	ASSEISSGGYEQY
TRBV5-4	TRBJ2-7	ASRTEGLGINEQY
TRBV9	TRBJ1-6	ASSPGDLNSPLH
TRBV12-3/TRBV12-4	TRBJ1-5	ASSTQGAGQPQH
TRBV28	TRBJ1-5	ASSTARDRGQPQH
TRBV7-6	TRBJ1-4	ASSLGARRTNEKLF
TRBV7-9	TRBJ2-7	ASSHRDSSYEQY
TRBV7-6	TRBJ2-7	ASSLGGRSGEQY
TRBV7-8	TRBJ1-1	ASSLNNMNTEAF
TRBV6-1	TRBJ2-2	ASRSGGGTGELF
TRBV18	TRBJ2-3	ASSPRKRGVYTDTQY
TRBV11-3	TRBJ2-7	ASSLGGMNYEQY
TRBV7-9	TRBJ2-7	ASSPPGPMPYEQY
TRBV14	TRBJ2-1	ASSRSYDEQF
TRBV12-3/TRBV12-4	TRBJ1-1	ASSPAFSTEAF
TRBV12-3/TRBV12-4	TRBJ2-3	ASSLKGTDTQY
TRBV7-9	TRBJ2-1	ASSLGQGSYNEQF
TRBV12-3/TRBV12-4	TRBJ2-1	ASSLSSGGNEQF
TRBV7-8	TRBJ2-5	ASSLRPRRMGETQY
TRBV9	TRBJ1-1	ASSAYRGTEAF
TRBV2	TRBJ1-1	ATQVDTEAF
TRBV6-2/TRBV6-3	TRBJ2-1	ASSYSPVGGIYNEQF
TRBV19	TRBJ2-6	ASSILEGASRSGANVLT
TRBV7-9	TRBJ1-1	ASSHTGQMNTEAF
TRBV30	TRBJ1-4	AWSDGSNEKLF
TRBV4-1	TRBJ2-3	ASSQDRGRVTDTQY
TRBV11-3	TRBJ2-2	ASSLRRGSTGELF
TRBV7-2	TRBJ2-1	ASSWTSGGGNEQF
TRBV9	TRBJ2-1	ASSVLERREQF
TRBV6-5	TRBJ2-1	ASSYSTSAHNEQF
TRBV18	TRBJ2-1	ASSPPRAVYEQF
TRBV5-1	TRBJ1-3	ASSLVREEGNTIY
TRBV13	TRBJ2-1	ASSRRGDNYNEQF
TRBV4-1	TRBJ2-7	ASSQDKGYEQY